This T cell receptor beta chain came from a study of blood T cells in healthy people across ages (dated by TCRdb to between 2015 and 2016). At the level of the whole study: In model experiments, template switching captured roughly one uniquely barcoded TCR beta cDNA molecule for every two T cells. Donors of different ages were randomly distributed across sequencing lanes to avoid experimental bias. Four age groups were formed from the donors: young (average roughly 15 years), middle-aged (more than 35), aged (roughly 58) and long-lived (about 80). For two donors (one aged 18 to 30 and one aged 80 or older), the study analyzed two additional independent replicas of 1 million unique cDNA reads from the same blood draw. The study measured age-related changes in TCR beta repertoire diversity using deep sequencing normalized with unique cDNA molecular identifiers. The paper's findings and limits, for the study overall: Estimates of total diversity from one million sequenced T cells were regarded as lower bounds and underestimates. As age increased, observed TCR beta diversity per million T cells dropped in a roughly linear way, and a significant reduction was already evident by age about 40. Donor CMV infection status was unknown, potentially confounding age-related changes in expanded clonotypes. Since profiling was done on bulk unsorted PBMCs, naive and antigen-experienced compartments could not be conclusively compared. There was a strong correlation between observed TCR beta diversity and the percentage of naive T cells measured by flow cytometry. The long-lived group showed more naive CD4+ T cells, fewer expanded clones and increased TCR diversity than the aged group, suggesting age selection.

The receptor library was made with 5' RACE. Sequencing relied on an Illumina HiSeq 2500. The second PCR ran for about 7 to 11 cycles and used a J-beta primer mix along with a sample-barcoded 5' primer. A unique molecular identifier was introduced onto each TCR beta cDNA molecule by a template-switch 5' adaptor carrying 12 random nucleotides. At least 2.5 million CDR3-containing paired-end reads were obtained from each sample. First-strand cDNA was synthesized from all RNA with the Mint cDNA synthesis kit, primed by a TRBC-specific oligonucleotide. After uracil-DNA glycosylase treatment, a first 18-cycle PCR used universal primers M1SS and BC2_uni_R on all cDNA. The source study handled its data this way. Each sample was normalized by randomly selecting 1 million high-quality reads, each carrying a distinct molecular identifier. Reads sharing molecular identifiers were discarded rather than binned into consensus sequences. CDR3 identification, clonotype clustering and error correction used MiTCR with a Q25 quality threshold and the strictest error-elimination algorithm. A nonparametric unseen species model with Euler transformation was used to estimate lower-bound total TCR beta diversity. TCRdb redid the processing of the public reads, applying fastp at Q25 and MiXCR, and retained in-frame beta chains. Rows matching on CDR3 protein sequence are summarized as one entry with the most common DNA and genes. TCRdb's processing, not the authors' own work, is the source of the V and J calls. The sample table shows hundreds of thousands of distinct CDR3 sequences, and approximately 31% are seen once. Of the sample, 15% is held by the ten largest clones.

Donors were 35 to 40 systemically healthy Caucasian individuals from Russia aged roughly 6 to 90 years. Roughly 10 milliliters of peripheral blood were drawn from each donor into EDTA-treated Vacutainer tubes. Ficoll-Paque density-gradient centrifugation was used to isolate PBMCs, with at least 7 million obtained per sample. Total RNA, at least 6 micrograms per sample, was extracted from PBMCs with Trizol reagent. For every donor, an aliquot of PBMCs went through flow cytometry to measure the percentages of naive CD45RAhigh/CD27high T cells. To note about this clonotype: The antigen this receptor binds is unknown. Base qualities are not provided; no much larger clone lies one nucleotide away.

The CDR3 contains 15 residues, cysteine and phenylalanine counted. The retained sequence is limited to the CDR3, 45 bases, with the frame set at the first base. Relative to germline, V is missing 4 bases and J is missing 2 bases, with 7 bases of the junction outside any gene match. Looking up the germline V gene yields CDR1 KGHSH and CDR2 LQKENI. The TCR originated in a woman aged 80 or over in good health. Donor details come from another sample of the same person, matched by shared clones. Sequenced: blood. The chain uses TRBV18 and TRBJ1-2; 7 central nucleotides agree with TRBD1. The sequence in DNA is TGTGCCAGCTCACAACTGACAGGGAGCAACTATGGCTACACCTTC. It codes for CASSQLTGSNYGYTF.